This T cell receptor beta chain was profiled in a study of monozygotic twins with inflammatory bowel disease. Whole-study results and caveats: None of the different T cell subtypes could be distinguished from one another.

Using TCRalpha and TCRbeta cDNA, the researchers carried out two nested PCRs that lasted around 15 and 10 cycles. TCRdb re-called the 5' RACE reads and catalogs CDR3 proteins one per entry, DNA excluded. The sample totals fewer than 400,000 distinct CDR3 sequences. This CDR3 contains 12 residues. As to this clonotype: Antigen unknown.

The sequence was obtained from a human donor with ulcerative colitis or Crohn's disease, or a healthy co-twin of an affected twin (not recorded which). The chain has TRBV12-3 or TRBV12-4 and TRBJ1-2; TCRdb outputs TRBD1, but without DNA this stays unchecked. The sequenced sample was blood. CDR3 in amino acids: CASGGGAAGYTF.